The 28 T cell receptor beta chains presented below share a single source sample, sequenced in a study of OX40 agonist ivuxolimab in advanced cancers. Assay used: immunoSEQ multiplex PCR; TCRdb lists only in-frame clones, some missing. The sample carries about 26,000 clones, about four fifths recorded once. Sequenced here: CD4+ or CD8+ T cells sorted from blood, sampled in a trial of the OX40 agonist ivuxolimab. The receptors here all came from an adult with an advanced solid tumor such as melanoma, head and neck, liver or kidney cancer.

With respect to this clone: Germline and junction disagree at one end, which may indicate a read error. This chain connects TRBV10-3 to TRBJ1-5; 12 nucleotides match TRBD1. The CDR3 totals 13 residues. In germline, CDR1 is ENHRY, CDR2 SYGVKD. CDR3 region: CAISESLGQGAAF. The CDR3 DNA reads TGTGCCATCAGTGAGTCCCTGGGACAGGGGGCGGCGTTT.

The chain carries TRBV7-6 and TRBJ2-7; 8 bases map to TRBD1. V was clipped by 3 bases and J by 2 bases; unmatched bases: 3. The length of the CDR3 is 14 residues. CDR1 is SGHVS, CDR2 FNYEAQ, per germline. CDR3 amino acids: CASSLKDRAYEQYF. CDR3 coding DNA: TGTGCCAGCAGCTTGAAGGACAGGGCCTACGAGCAGTACTTC.

V and J are TRBV7-9 and TRBJ1-1; D remains unclear. Trimming took off 1 base at V and 8 bases at J, with 11 bases between the two ends. The CDR3 extends over 13 amino acids. Germline CDR1 and CDR2: SEHNR and FQNEAQ (reference sequence). The CDR3 region is CASSLVGSPEAFF. CDR3 DNA: TGTGCCAGCAGCTTAGTTGGCTCACCGGAAGCTTTCTTT.

The chain's CDR3 is CASSQDVSYEQYF. Here the CDR3 DNA reads TGTGCCAGCAGCCAAGATGTTTCCTACGAGCAGTACTTC. The chain couples TRBV4-2 to TRBJ2-7; unclear D gene. The germline V gene has CDR1 LGHNA and CDR2 YNFKEQ. Trimming removed 0 bases from V and 1 base from J, with 4 bases in between. The CDR3 covers 13 residues.

The rearrangement uses TRBV28 and TRBJ1-2, with 8 bases fitting TRBD1. This CDR3 is 14 amino acids long. Per germline, CDR1 MDHEN and CDR2 SYDVKM. V trimming: 5 bases; J trimming: 10 bases; junction bases outside the gene matches: 12. DNA of the CDR3: TGTGCCAGCAGTCCTAGACAGGGGCACCCCCTCTACACCTTC. Translated: CASSPRQGHPLYTF.

The chain carries TRBV6-5 and TRBJ1-1; D possibly corresponds to TRBD1 (5 bases). V lost 2 bases, J lost 2 bases, and 9 bases lay in between. This CDR3 has 14 amino acids. Looked up from germline, CDR1 is MNHEY and CDR2 is SVGAGI. CDR3 residues: CASSYAGVNTEAFF. The CDR3 DNA is TGTGCCAGCAGTTACGCGGGGGTCAACACTGAAGCTTTCTTT.

The rearrangement joins TRBV5-8 to TRBJ2-5, with TRBD1 matching 10 bases. CDR1 and CDR2 from the germline V gene are SGHTS and YDEGEE. V lost 4 bases to trimming and J lost 5 bases; unmatched junction nucleotides: 14. The CDR3 length is 17 residues. The CDR3, as DNA: TGTGCCAGCAGCGCGATCATGGGACAGGGGATGGGGGAGACCCAGTACTTC. Translation: CASSAIMGQGMGETQYF.

The CDR3 DNA reads TGTGCCAGTTCCGTGGGGCCGGATGGCTACACCTTC. As protein: CASSVGPDGYTF. V is TRBV13 and J is TRBJ1-2; maybe TRBD1 (5 bases). Trimming stripped 9 bases from V and 6 bases from J, with 14 bases between. CDR3 size: 12 residues. Looked up from germline, CDR1 is PRHDT and CDR2 is FYEKMQ (reference sequence).

This chain's CDR3 is CASRDRSTYEQYF. CDR3 in DNA: TGTGCCAGCAGAGACAGGTCAACCTACGAGCAGTACTTC. The chain couples TRBV9 to TRBJ2-7, with D perhaps matching TRBD1 (6 bases). This CDR3 is built from 13 residues. CDR1 and CDR2 from the germline V gene are SGDLS and YYNGEE. V shed 5 bases and J shed 2 bases, with 11 bases lying between them.

The chain links TRBV27 to TRBJ2-1, with no clear D. Germline CDR1 is MNHEY and CDR2 is SMNVEV (reference sequence). This CDR3 is built from 15 residues. V lost 0 bases and J 7 bases, leaving 13 bases between the germline ends. This chain's CDR3 is CASSLSSTLRNEQFF. The DNA for the CDR3 is TGTGCCAGCAGTTTATCTTCTACACTGAGAAATGAGCAGTTCTTC.

In the case of this clone: Other DNA sequences in the same sample also yield this CDR3. This chain uses TRBV4-1 with TRBJ1-5; maybe TRBD1 (6 bases). V lost 4 bases and J lost 1, with 17 bases in between. This CDR3 is 17 amino acids long. Germline lookup yields CDR1 MGHRA and CDR2 YSYEKL. The CDR3 DNA reads as TGCGCCAGCAGCCCTTACACAGGGTTGGAAAGCAATCAGCCCCAGCATTTT. Protein: CASSPYTGLESNQPQHF.

This clone turned up a few times. The V gene is TRBV27, the J gene TRBJ1-1; D not resolved. This CDR3 has 14 amino acids. Trimming took off 4 bases at V and 1 base at J, with 10 bases between the two ends. Germline loops: CDR1 MNHEY, CDR2 SMNVEV (reference sequence). The CDR3 coding sequence is TGTGCCAGCAGTTCTTTCGGTCCGAACACTGAAGCTTTCTTT. Translated, it gives CASSSFGPNTEAFF.

The chain joins TRBV7-6 to TRBJ2-1; 10 positions match TRBD2. The junction had 10 bases not matched to a gene; V was cut back by 4 bases and J by 10 bases. The CDR3 runs to 15 residues. In germline, CDR1 is SGHVS, CDR2 FNYEAQ. This chain's CDR3 is CASSSSGGGSREQFF. In DNA, the CDR3 is TGTGCCAGCAGCTCTAGCGGGGGTGGAAGTAGGGAGCAGTTCTTC.

The gene calls are TRBV4-1 and TRBJ2-1, with D hard to call. V dropped 2 bases and J dropped 5 bases, with 7 bases sitting between them. The CDR3 contains 13 residues. In germline, CDR1 is MGHRA, CDR2 YSYEKL. CDR3 loop: CASSQIGNNEQFF. The DNA of the CDR3 is TGCGCCAGCAGCCAAATAGGGAACAATGAGCAGTTCTTC.

The chain couples TRBV11-1 to TRBJ2-7; D ambiguous. Trimming cost V 5 bases and J 3 bases, with 17 bases left between them. This CDR3 region has 15 residues. The V gene's germline CDR1 is SGHAT and CDR2 FQDESV (reference sequence). CDR3 nucleotides: TGTGCCAGCAGCCCGTGGTATGAGTCCGGCTACGAGCAGTACTTC. It translates to CASSPWYESGYEQYF. Combining the CDR3 with reference TRBV11-1 and TRBJ2-7 gives the whole variable domain EAEVAQSPRYKITEKSQAVAFWCDPISGHATLYWYRQILGQGPELLVQFQDESVVDDSQLPKDRFSAERLKGVDSTLKIQPAELGDSAMYLCASSPWYESGYEQYFGPGTRLTVT.

This sequence joins TRBV5-5 and TRBJ1-2, with D tentatively TRBD1 (5 bases). Trimming took off 4 bases at V and 7 bases at J, with 8 bases between the two ends. The CDR3 has 11 residues. Germline V CDR1 and CDR2: SGHKS, YYEKEE (reference sequence). CDR3 protein: CASSQRGGYTF. The CDR3 DNA is TGTGCCAGCAGCCAAAGGGGTGGCTACACCTTC.

This rearrangement joins TRBV11-2 to TRBJ2-7; 9 bases are a match to TRBD1. The CDR3 is 14 residues long. Germline trimming cut 5 bases from V and 4 bases from J; bases unmatched to any gene: 6. Per the germline V gene, CDR1 is SGHAT and CDR2 is FQNNGV. The CDR3 bases are TGTGCCAGCAGCAATGGGACAGGGTTTTACGAGCAGTACTTC. Amino acids: CASSNGTGFYEQYF.

The chain combines TRBV9 with TRBJ1-6; D not certain. Trimming removed 0 bases from V and 5 bases from J, with 6 bases in between. CDR3 size: 14 residues. The germline V gene has CDR1 SGDLS and CDR2 YYNGEE. The DNA for the CDR3 is TGTGCCAGCAGCGTAGAGGGTCATAATTCACCCCTCCACTTT. It yields the protein CASSVEGHNSPLHF.

This chain joins TRBV14 and TRBJ1-4; possible D gene TRBD1, 5 bases. Trimming removed 1 base from V and 0 bases from J, with 15 bases in between. CDR3 size: 18 residues. The V gene's germline CDR1 is SGHDN and CDR2 FVKESK. As DNA, the CDR3 is TGTGCCAGCAGCCAAGGCCGAAGGGGCTATGCAACTAATGAAAAACTGTTTTTT. This gives the protein CASSQGRRGYATNEKLFF.

The gene calls are TRBV5-4 and TRBJ1-1; TRBD1 agrees at 7 bases. Unmatched junction bases numbered 7, after V lost 3 bases and J lost 5 bases. This CDR3 comprises 14 residues. Germline CDR1 is SGHNT and CDR2 is YYREEE (reference sequence). The CDR3 sequence: CASSSAGGGTEAFF. CDR3 sequence (DNA): TGTGCCAGCAGCTCCGCAGGGGGTGGTACTGAAGCTTTCTTT.

This chain uses TRBV6-1 with TRBJ2-7; no firm D call. Per germline, CDR1 MNHNS and CDR2 SASEGT. Trimming pared 3 bases from V and 3 bases from J, leaving 3 bases between. The CDR3 runs to 11 residues. The CDR3 sequence is CASSDGYEQYF. The CDR3 bases are TGTGCCAGCAGTGACGGCTACGAGCAGTACTTC.

The chain is built from TRBV12-5 and TRBJ2-1; D call uncertain. V was trimmed by 3 bases and J by 4 bases, leaving 13 bases between them. Germline lookup yields CDR1 LGHNT and CDR2 FRNRAP. There are 15 residues in the CDR3. Written as DNA, the CDR3 is TGTGCTAGTGGTTTAGCTCCAGTTAAGTACAATGAGCAGTTCTTC. Residues: CASGLAPVKYNEQFF.

The rearrangement links TRBV28 to TRBJ2-7; tentative D call: TRBD1 (5 bases). Germline CDR1 and CDR2: MDHEN and SYDVKM. Trimming took 1 base from V and 0 from J, leaving 16 bases between them. This CDR3 has 17 amino acids. CDR3 in amino acids: CASSLSFQGYSSYEQYF. The CDR3 DNA reads TGTGCCAGCAGTTTATCGTTCCAGGGATATAGCTCCTACGAGCAGTACTTC.

The CDR3 nucleotides are TGCAGCGGCCAGGGGGCGAAGGCTGAAGCTTTCTTT. As protein: CSGQGAKAEAFF. This sequence joins TRBV29-1 and TRBJ1-1; 8 bases line up with TRBD1. V lost 7 bases and J lost 6; bases outside the gene matches: 7. Germline CDR1 reads SQVTM; CDR2 reads ANQGSEA. The CDR3 has 12 residues.

This chain joins TRBV7-8 and TRBJ1-4; unclear D gene. The CDR3 contains 14 residues. V was cut by 5 bases and J by 7 bases, with 14 bases left in between. The germline V gene encodes CDR1 SGHVS and CDR2 FQNEAQ. The CDR3: CASSPHGLSEKLFF. CDR3 in DNA: TGTGCCAGCAGCCCCCACGGGCTATCTGAAAAACTGTTTTTT.

For the CDR3, the DNA is TGTGCCAGCAACCCATGGACGGAAACTAACTATGGCTACACCTTC. Translating gives CASNPWTETNYGYTF. This chain uses TRBV19 with TRBJ1-2; D is uncertain. The CDR3 totals 15 residues. Germline V CDR1 and CDR2: LNHDA, SQIVND (reference sequence). The V end was cut by 9 bases, the J end by 0 bases, with 17 bases between.

This chain links TRBV6-6 with TRBJ1-3; D uncertain. Germline V lookup: CDR1 MNHNY, CDR2 SVGAGI (reference sequence). V was cut by 7 bases and J by 0 bases, with 10 bases left in between. This CDR3 comprises 14 residues. This chain's CDR3 is CASTNENSGNTIYF. The CDR3 bases are TGTGCCAGCACCAACGAAAACTCTGGAAACACCATATATTTT.

This chain uses TRBV4-1 with TRBJ1-1; D unresolved. This CDR3 contains 15 residues. The germline V gene encodes CDR1 MGHRA and CDR2 YSYEKL. With 0 bases removed from V and 1 base from J, the gap between germline ends came to 9 bases. CDR3 protein: CASSQEPSQNTEAFF. CDR3 sequence (DNA): TGCGCCAGCAGCCAAGAGCCGAGCCAGAACACTGAAGCTTTCTTT.